The present TCR beta chain was sequenced within a study of blood T cell repertoires in COVID-19. Overall study: Acute and convalescent COVID-19 specimens originated in the United States, Italy and Spain. T cells, B-cell-depleted T cells, or PBMCs supplied cDNA or gDNA.

As handled by the study authors: Nucleated cell counts were estimated from reference gene primer amplification. Some clones are missing from TCRdb's copy, which holds only in-frame ones; the method was immunoSEQ multiplex PCR. V, J and clone size are taken as reported in that table, and D and trimming were inferred from the DNA itself. Among approximately 200,000 clones listed, roughly 85% were seen once. This CDR3 is 13 amino acids long. With 7 bases removed from V and 0 bases from J, the gap between germline ends came to 7 bases. Germline CDR1 is ENHRY and CDR2 is SYGVKD. This chain uses TRBV10-3 with TRBJ2-1; no reliable D call. This clonotype was obtained from a woman aged 25 to 45 with acute or convalescent COVID-19. Sequencing was carried out using peripheral blood. CDR3 loop: CAIIRSSYNEQFF. DNA for the CDR3: TGTGCCATCATAAGGAGCTCCTACAATGAGCAGTTCTTC.